These 5 T cell receptor beta chains came from one sample sequenced in a study of blood T cell repertoires in COVID-19. TCRdb keeps only in-frame clones here, not all; method: immunoSEQ multiplex PCR. The sample has approximately 310,000 clones, 75% to 90% seen once; the top ten hold about 5.2%. The sample was PBMCs or T cells enriched from blood (not recorded which). These receptors were taken from a man in his sixties who had recovered from COVID-19.

This chain links TRBV19 with TRBJ1-1, with TRBD1 matching 7 bases. Germline trimming cut 0 bases from V and 11 bases from J; bases unmatched to any gene: 12. The CDR3 length is 15 residues. Per the germline V gene, CDR1 is LNHDA and CDR2 is SQIVND (reference sequence). The CDR3 coding sequence is TGTGCCAGTAGTATAGAAGGGGGCGCTAAGCTTGGGGCTTTCTTT. Protein sequence: CASSIEGGAKLGAFF. The whole variable domain, filled in from reference TRBV19 and TRBJ1-1, reads DGGITQSPKYLFRKEGQNVTLSCEQNLNHDAMYWYRQDPGQGLRLIYYSQIVNDFQKGDIAEGYSVSREKKESFPLTVTSAQKNPTAFYLCASSIEGGAKLGAFFGQGTRLTVV.

This clone was observed a few times. The CDR3 sequence: CAWSQGGGNIQYF. CDR3 nucleotides: TGTGCCTGGAGCCAGGGAGGGGGAAACATTCAGTACTTC. The chain joins TRBV30 to TRBJ2-4; tentatively, D is TRBD2 (7 bases). Trimming stripped 3 bases from V and 6 bases from J, with 12 bases between. Germline CDR1 is GTSNPN and CDR2 is SVGIG (reference sequence). The CDR3 covers 13 residues.

The V and J genes are TRBV12-3 or TRBV12-4 and TRBJ2-2, with D hard to call. The CDR3 sequence is 13 residues long. V was shortened by 8 bases and J by 2 bases, with 9 bases between the two germline ends. This CDR3 is CASRATNTGELFF. In DNA, the CDR3 is TGTGCCAGCCGCGCAACTAACACCGGGGAGCTGTTTTTT.

The chain employs TRBV9 and TRBJ2-1; 7 positions match TRBD2. The CDR3 runs 16 residues. Germline V CDR1 and CDR2: SGDLS, YYNGEE. J gave up 0 bases and V 0 bases, and 3 bases lay outside the gene matches. The CDR3 DNA reads TGTGCCAGCAGCGTAGAAGCGGGACCCTCCTACAATGAGCAGTTCTTC. Its protein product is CASSVEAGPSYNEQFF. The full variable domain, in which reference TRBV9 and TRBJ2-1 provide the parts outside the CDR3, is DSGVTQTPKHLITATGQRVTLRCSPRSGDLSVYWYQQSLDQGLQFLIQYYNGEERAKGNILERFSAQQFPDLHSELNLSSLELGDSALYFCASSVEAGPSYNEQFFGPGTRLTVL.

V usage is TRBV24-1 and J usage is TRBJ1-1, with D tentatively TRBD1 (6 bases). Per the germline V gene, CDR1 is KGHDR and CDR2 is SFDVKD. V was pared by 12 bases and J by 1 base, with 11 bases between. The CDR3 runs to 12 residues. CDR3 coding DNA: TGTGCCTCTCACAGGGAGAACACTGAAGCTTTCTTT. Protein sequence: CASHRENTEAFF.